This entry lists 21 T cell receptor beta chains sequenced from one sample in a study of T cell changes during pregnancy in multiple sclerosis. Assay used: immunoSEQ multiplex PCR; TCRdb lists only in-frame clones, some missing. The data show approximately 60,000 clones, 80% to 95% seen once. The sequencing used CD4+ T cells from peripheral blood mononuclear cells, collected before pregnancy. The receptors derive from a female donor with multiple sclerosis, enrolled in a pregnancy study.

The rearrangement joins TRBV7-9 to TRBJ1-3; 8 bases are shared with TRBD1. Trimming cost V 7 bases and J 4 bases; bases outside gene matches: 9. This CDR3 has 15 amino acids. Germline CDR1 and CDR2: SEHNR and FQNEAQ (reference sequence). The CDR3 loop is CASNHTRQGGNTIYF. In DNA, the CDR3 is TGTGCCAGCAACCATACGAGACAGGGGGGAAACACCATATATTTT.

This clone appeared once. The chain recombines TRBV5-4 with TRBJ1-3; TRBD1 matches 7 bases. V trimming: 1 base; J trimming: 4 bases; junction bases outside the gene matches: 8. This CDR3 comprises 16 residues. In germline, CDR1 is SGHNT, CDR2 YYREEE (reference sequence). The CDR3 DNA reads as TGTGCCAGCAGCTTGTCCCGACAGGGTGCAGGAAACACCATATATTTT. Translation gives CASSLSRQGAGNTIYF.

The chain joins TRBV29-1 to TRBJ1-4, with 7 bases matching TRBD1. Losses at the gene ends were 4 bases for V and 2 bases for J; bases not matched to a gene: 13. The CDR3 has 17 residues. CDR1 and CDR2 (germline): SQVTM, ANQGSEA. As DNA, the CDR3 is TGCAGCGTTGTGCTTCATGACAGGGCCGCCACTAATGAAAAACTGTTTTTT. Translated: CSVVLHDRAATNEKLFF. The whole variable domain, filled in from reference TRBV29-1 and TRBJ1-4, reads SAVISQKPSRDICQRGTSLTIQCQVDSQVTMMFWYRQQPGQSLTLIATANQGSEATYESGFVIDKFPISRPNLTFSTLTVSNMSPEDSSIYLCSVVLHDRAATNEKLFFGSGTQLSVL.

The rearrangement links TRBV28 to TRBJ1-3, with unresolved D. Germline CDR1 is MDHEN and CDR2 is SYDVKM. CDR3 size: 13 residues. V was clipped by 1 base and J by 2 bases, with 3 bases between them. The CDR3 here is CASSLFTGNTIYF. The CDR3 DNA sequence: TGTGCCAGCAGTTTATTTACTGGAAACACCATATATTTT. The complete variable domain, with remaining parts taken from reference TRBV28 and TRBJ1-3, reads DVKVTQSSRYLVKRTGEKVFLECVQDMDHENMFWYRQDPGLGLRLIYFSYDVKMKEKGDIPEGYSVSREKKERFSLILESASTNQTSMYLCASSLFTGNTIYFGEGSWLTVV.

This chain joins TRBV27 and TRBJ2-1; D is unclear. Trimming left V 5 bases short and J 0 bases short, with 17 bases between. Germline V gene lookup returns CDR1 MNHEY and CDR2 SMNVEV (reference sequence). This CDR3 is 17 amino acids long. This CDR3 reads CASSNSPHWSSYNEQFF. CDR3 DNA: TGTGCCAGCAGTAATAGCCCGCACTGGAGCTCCTACAATGAGCAGTTCTTC.

J is TRBJ1-1 and V is TRBV6-1, with 8 bases identical to TRBD1. Germline V CDR1 and CDR2: MNHNS, SASEGT. The CDR3 contains 15 residues. The V gene end was trimmed by 3 bases and the J gene end by 6 bases; junction bases not matched to a gene: 9. The CDR3 DNA reads as TGTGCCAGCAGTGATCTCGGACAGGGCAAGGCTGAAGCTTTCTTT. This translates into CASSDLGQGKAEAFF.

V and J are TRBV29-1 and TRBJ2-3; D gene unclear. The CDR3 extends over 12 amino acids. CDR1 is SQVTM and CDR2 is ANQGSEA in the germline V gene. V gave up 3 bases and J gave up 3 bases, with 7 bases separating them. In DNA form, the CDR3 reads TGCAGCGTTGACAACAGAACAGATACGCAGTATTTT. Translated: CSVDNRTDTQYF.

The chain employs TRBV4-3 and TRBJ1-2; a weak D match, TRBD1 (6 bases). Germline V gives CDR1 LGHNA, CDR2 YSLEER. The CDR3 is made up of 13 amino acids. Trimming cost V 1 base and J 6 bases, with 9 bases left between them. CDR3 DNA sequence: TGCGCCAGCAGCCAAGGGACAGCCAATGGCTACACCTTC. Its translation: CASSQGTANGYTF.

The chain carries TRBV2 and TRBJ2-5; no reliable D call. Per germline, CDR1 SNHLY and CDR2 FYNNEI. The CDR3 runs to 13 residues. The V gene lost 5 bases and the J gene lost 3 bases, with 10 bases spanning the gap. This CDR3 reads CASSSDLEETQYF. CDR3 nucleotide sequence: TGTGCCAGCAGTAGCGACCTGGAAGAGACCCAGTACTTC.

The V call is TRBV7-2, the J call TRBJ2-1, with TRBD2 matching 8 bases. In germline, CDR1 is SGHTA, CDR2 FQGNSA. Trimming removed 10 bases from V and 4 bases from J; junction bases left unmatched: 9. The CDR3 has 14 residues. The CDR3 region is CATKNSGAYNEQFF. DNA of the CDR3: TGTGCCACCAAAAATAGCGGGGCTTACAATGAGCAGTTCTTC.

The gene calls are TRBV5-4 and TRBJ2-1; D gene uncertain. Per germline, CDR1 SGHNT and CDR2 YYREEE (reference sequence). The germline V and J ends were trimmed by 4 bases and 0 bases, with 11 bases remaining between them. This CDR3 region has 15 residues. The CDR3 sequence is CASSKKKSSYNEQFF. CDR3 DNA: TGTGCCAGCAGCAAAAAGAAGAGCTCCTACAATGAGCAGTTCTTC.

This chain links TRBV30 with TRBJ2-3; D possibly corresponds to TRBD2 (5 bases). The CDR3 covers 15 residues. V was cut by 1 base and J by 0 bases, with 11 bases left in between. Germline assignment: CDR1 GTSNPN and CDR2 SVGIG (reference sequence). The CDR3 spells CAWSGGARSTDTQYF. CDR3 sequence (DNA): TGTGCCTGGAGTGGGGGAGCGAGGAGCACAGATACGCAGTATTTT.

V is TRBV19 and J is TRBJ2-3; TRBD2 aligns across 11 bases. Germline V lookup: CDR1 LNHDA, CDR2 SQIVND (reference sequence). J gave up 1 base and V 6 bases, and 9 bases lay outside the gene matches. The CDR3 runs to 17 residues. In DNA form, the CDR3 reads TGTGCCAGTAGAGAAGCCGGACTAGCGGGTGGCACAGATACGCAGTATTTT. This codes for CASREAGLAGGTDTQYF. Full variable domain (outside the CDR3, taken from reference TRBV19 and TRBJ2-3): DGGITQSPKYLFRKEGQNVTLSCEQNLNHDAMYWYRQDPGQGLRLIYYSQIVNDFQKGDIAEGYSVSREKKESFPLTVTSAQKNPTAFYLCASREAGLAGGTDTQYFGPGTRLTVL.

In this sample, this clone turned up once. The chain combines TRBV7-9 with TRBJ1-5; 7 nucleotides agree with TRBD1. There are 13 residues in the CDR3. Germline V gene data show CDR1 as SEHNR and CDR2 as FQNEAQ (reference sequence). The V gene end was trimmed by 7 bases and the J gene end by 5 bases; junction bases not matched to a gene: 5. CDR3 coding DNA: TGTGCCAGCACCAGACAGGGCGATCAGCCCCAGCATTTT. Translating it yields CASTRQGDQPQHF.

The chain has TRBV5-4 and TRBJ2-3; D is undetermined. V lost 0 bases, J lost 5 bases, and 4 bases lay in between. This CDR3 has 12 amino acids. Germline CDR1 is SGHNT and CDR2 is YYREEE (reference sequence). The CDR3, as DNA: TGTGCCAGCAGCTTGGCCCTAGATACGCAGTATTTT. Translating gives CASSLALDTQYF.

This chain connects TRBV10-3 to TRBJ1-5, with no clear D. Germline-derived CDR1 and CDR2 are ENHRY and SYGVKD. CDR3 length: 13 amino acids. V dropped 0 bases and J dropped 6 bases, with 6 bases sitting between them. CDR3 DNA: TGTGCCATCAGTGAGTCTACAGTTCAGCCCCAGCATTTT. Translation: CAISESTVQPQHF.

DNA of the CDR3: TGTGCCAGCAGCTTATTCCTAGCGGGAGGTACAGCCGGGGAGCTGTTTTTT. The encoded protein is CASSLFLAGGTAGELFF. The J gene is TRBJ2-2, the V gene TRBV7-3; 11 positions match TRBD2. V gave up 2 bases and J gave up 6 bases; unmatched junction bases: 8. Germline V gives CDR1 SGHTA, CDR2 FQGTGA. CDR3 length: 17 amino acids.

This chain connects TRBV28 to TRBJ1-2; TRBD1 aligns across 8 bases. J was trimmed by 8 bases and V by 3 bases; bases with no gene match: 8. Germline lookup yields CDR1 MDHEN and CDR2 SYDVKM. The CDR3 totals 14 residues. CDR3 region: CASSFTDRENGYTF. The CDR3 DNA is TGTGCCAGCAGTTTCACGGACAGGGAGAACGGCTACACCTTC.

The chain has TRBV9 and TRBJ2-3; D may be TRBD1 (6 bases). The V end lost 0 bases, the J end lost 3 bases, and 8 bases lay between the germline ends. This CDR3 contains 14 residues. The V gene's germline CDR1 is SGDLS and CDR2 YYNGEE. The CDR3: CASSVGQGTDTQYF. CDR3 in DNA: TGTGCCAGCAGCGTAGGTCAGGGGACAGATACGCAGTATTTT.

The chain recombines TRBV2 with TRBJ2-2, with D maybe TRBD2 (5 bases). Trimming took 3 bases from V and 4 from J, leaving 12 bases between them. From germline, CDR1 is SNHLY and CDR2 FYNNEI. The CDR3 covers 15 residues. CDR3 amino acids: CASSESGIFTGELFF. For the CDR3, the DNA is TGTGCCAGCAGTGAGTCGGGAATTTTCACCGGGGAGCTGTTTTTT.

The V gene is TRBV7-9, the J gene TRBJ2-3; the match to TRBD1 covers 7 bases. Germline V gives CDR1 SEHNR, CDR2 FQNEAQ (reference sequence). The CDR3 is made up of 16 amino acids. Trimming took 2 bases from V and 2 from J; bases not matched to a gene: 7. In DNA form, the CDR3 reads TGTGCCAGCAGCTTAACCGGACAGGTAGTCACAGATACGCAGTATTTT. It specifies CASSLTGQVVTDTQYF.